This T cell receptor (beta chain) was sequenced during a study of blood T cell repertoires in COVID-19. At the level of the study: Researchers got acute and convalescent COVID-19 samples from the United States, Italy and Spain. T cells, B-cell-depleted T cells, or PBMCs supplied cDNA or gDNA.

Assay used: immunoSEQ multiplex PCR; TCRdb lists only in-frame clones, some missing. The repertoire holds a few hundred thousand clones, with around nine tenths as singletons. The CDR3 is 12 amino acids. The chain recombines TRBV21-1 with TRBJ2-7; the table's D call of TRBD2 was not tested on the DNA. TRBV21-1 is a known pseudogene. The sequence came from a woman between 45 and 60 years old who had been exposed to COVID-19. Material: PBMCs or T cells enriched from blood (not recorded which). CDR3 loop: CASIGGRVSEYF. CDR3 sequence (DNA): TGTGCCAGCATCGGAGGGAGGGTGTCGGAGTACTTC.